This T cell receptor beta chain was observed in a study of blood T cell repertoires in COVID-19 (TCRdb year 2020). In the study overall: Samples from collaborators originated in the United States, Italy and Spain and spanned both the acute and convalescent phases of COVID-19. The samples were drawn from the first 160 participants of the ongoing ImmuneRACE study and from some 1,300 subjects provided by 6 global collaborators. The prospective study material was composed of cDNA or gDNA derived from T cells, B-cell-depleted T cells, or PBMCs. Subjects who had been exposed to COVID-19, were actively infected with it, or had recovered from it provided the deeply sampled blood TCRbeta repertoires that made up the dataset. Where HLA class I and class II types were available, the types were taken from metadata supplied by the sample provider, not from assay-based typing. The repertoires were released in a freely available public database intended as a resource for research on the immune response to SARS-CoV-2. A de-identified subject ID, COVID-19 status, age in years and sex were almost always included in the sample metadata.

TCRbeta CDR3 regions were amplified from genomic DNA by means of the immunoSEQ Assay, a bias-controlled multiplex PCR. Per the source publication's procedure: Nucleated cell counts per sample were estimated from amplification of reference gene primers within the assay. Sequence reads were collapsed and filtered to measure the absolute abundance of every unique TCRbeta CDR3 rearrangement. For each sample, productive Simpson clonality was calculated as the square root of Simpson's diversity index across productive rearrangements. TCRdb obtained this table from immuneACCESS and retained in-frame rearrangements with V and J assigned. These tables miss some clones; where compared with another copy, unresolved V genes account for less than half of the shortfall, and the remainder is unexplained. V and J calls and clone size follow that table, whereas D and trimming were derived from the DNA. A total of some 200,000 clones appear in this sample, 86% of them only once. The biggest ten clones account for around 6.5% of the sample.

Whole blood was collected in K2EDTA tubes by collaborating institutions according to the institutions' own protocols. For TCRbeta analysis, collaborator samples were shipped as frozen whole blood, as isolated PBMCs, or as DNA extracted from either sample type. To note about this clone: The specificity of this receptor is unknown. No base quality values were provided; no much bigger clone lies one nucleotide off.

Points the paper makes about the study in general: How much clinical and demographic metadata was included differed by source and by participant, and the metadata was provided uncurated.

Trimming removed 3 bases from V and 6 bases from J, leaving 9 bases between the germline ends. The CDR3 runs 14 amino acids, cysteine and phenylalanine included. Of all the DNA, just the CDR3 is kept, 42 bases in frame from base 1. For CDR1 and CDR2, the germline V gene (reference sequence) lists SEHNR and FQNEAQ. The sample was peripheral blood. The chain was built from TRBV7-9 and TRBJ1-6, with a tentative D gene TRBD1 over 5 matching bases. The source is a woman at least 80 years old in a cohort sampled during active or convalescent COVID-19. The CDR3 sequence is CASSFGHANSPLHF. The DNA sequence is TGTGCCAGCAGCTTCGGACACGCTAATTCACCCCTCCACTTT.